The entry below gives a single T cell receptor beta chain sequence along with its context. TCRdb re-called the RACE reads through MiXCR, storing one row per CDR3 protein. The sample records approximately 350,000 distinct CDR3 sequences, more than 5% being singletons. The time point is: patch test 2, 6 weeks after DPC sensitization. The sample's treatment: therapeutic diphenylcyclopropenone sensitization with weekly scalp DPC. This specimen comes from a study of human T cells and chemical hapten exposure. This clonotype was sampled from a woman younger than 30 with alopecia areata. Some clones in this sample may be carry-over from other donors' samples. The specimen was whole blood, collected in connection with sensitization to the hapten diphenylcyclopropenone (DPC).

Here the CDR3 reads CASSYGGGGNTIYF. CDR3 bases: TGTGCCAGCAGTTACGGAGGGGGTGGAAACACCATATATTTT. The chain joins TRBV6-6 to TRBJ1-3, with TRBD1 as a possible D gene (6 bases). This CDR3 contains 14 residues. Germline lookup yields CDR1 MNHNY and CDR2 SVGAGI (reference sequence). V was pared by 2 bases and J by 3 bases, with 8 bases between.